This T cell receptor (beta chain) was identified in a study of blood T cell repertoires in COVID-19. The method was immunoSEQ multiplex PCR; TCRdb's version includes in-frame clones alone and lacks a portion of them. The table shows around 110,000 clones, with 82% occurring only once. The sequence came from a woman between 70 and 85 years old with acute or convalescent COVID-19. The sample taken for sequencing was peripheral blood.

The CDR3 bases are TGTGCCAGCAATCGGGGGTCGGTAAACACCATATATTTT. Translated: CASNRGSVNTIYF. The chain joins TRBV12-3 or TRBV12-4 to TRBJ1-3, with D possibly being TRBD1 (5 bases). The CDR3 spans 13 residues. The V end was cut by 7 bases, the J end by 6 bases, with 13 bases between.